These T cell receptor beta chains were read from a single sample in a study of blood T cell repertoires in COVID-19. Sequenced by immunoSEQ multiplex PCR; TCRdb stores in-frame clones only, minus some. Counted here are over 100,000 clones, more than 85% occurring once; the ten biggest clones make up approximately 6%. The sample taken for sequencing was peripheral blood. These TCRs come from a human donor in a cohort sampled during active COVID-19. The CDR3 runs from the conserved cysteine through the conserved F or W. Each record gives: J gene, D gene, clone size, V gene, CDR3 protein, CDR3 DNA. The D gene is left open where the match is weak. Size tells how often a clone was seen (once, few, many) or the class of an expanded clone, and some rows leave it out.

j_gene: TRBJ1-3
d_gene: .
abundance: once
v_gene: TRBV4-2
CDR3aa: CASSQEARSYGNTIYF
CDR3nt: TGTGCCAGCAGCCAAGAAGCACGTTCTTACGGAAACACCATATATTTT

j_gene: TRBJ1-3
d_gene: TRBD1
abundance: .
v_gene: TRBV30
CDR3aa: CAEGGLTGNTIYF
CDR3nt: TGTGCGGAAGGGGGCCTAACGGGAAACACCATATATTTT

j_gene: TRBJ2-7
d_gene: .
abundance: .
v_gene: TRBV5-6
CDR3aa: CASSLRGEQYF
CDR3nt: TGTGCCAGCAGCTTGAGGGGCGAGCAGTACTTC

j_gene: TRBJ2-4
d_gene: .
abundance: .
v_gene: TRBV6-5
CDR3aa: CASSYRGQQNIQYF
CDR3nt: TGTGCCAGCAGTTACCGAGGACAGCAAAACATTCAGTACTTC

j_gene: TRBJ2-7
d_gene: .
abundance: .
v_gene: TRBV19
CDR3aa: CASSIVGYEQYF
CDR3nt: TGTGCCAGTAGTATTGTCGGCTACGAGCAGTACTTC

j_gene: TRBJ2-5
d_gene: .
abundance: .
v_gene: TRBV9
CDR3aa: CASSVGDTTQETQYF
CDR3nt: TGTGCCAGCAGCGTAGGGGACACCACACAAGAGACCCAGTACTTC

j_gene: TRBJ1-2
d_gene: TRBD1
abundance: .
v_gene: TRBV20-1
CDR3aa: CSASSLGRDREYGYTF
CDR3nt: TGCAGTGCTAGTTCCTTGGGTCGGGACAGGGAATATGGCTACACCTTC

j_gene: TRBJ2-6
d_gene: .
abundance: .
v_gene: TRBV6-5
CDR3aa: CASSFRGSGANVLTF
CDR3nt: TGTGCCAGCAGTTTCAGGGGCTCTGGGGCCAACGTCCTGACTTTC

j_gene: TRBJ2-5
d_gene: .
abundance: .
v_gene: TRBV21-1
CDR3aa: CASTPPRLETQYF
CDR3nt: TGTGCCAGCACCCCTCCTAGGTTGGAGACCCAGTACTTC

j_gene: TRBJ2-7
d_gene: TRBD2
abundance: .
v_gene: TRBV4-2
CDR3aa: CASSQAGTSGGAVPYEQYF
CDR3nt: TGTGCCAGCAGCCAAGCCGGGACTAGCGGGGGGGCCGTGCCCTACGAGCAGTACTTC

j_gene: TRBJ1-1
d_gene: .
abundance: .
v_gene: TRBV4-3
CDR3aa: CASSQDPSGGNTEAFF
CDR3nt: TGCGCCAGCAGCCAAGATCCGTCGGGAGGGAACACTGAAGCTTTCTTT

j_gene: TRBJ1-1
d_gene: TRBD1
abundance: .
v_gene: TRBV7-3
CDR3aa: CASSPGGTEAFF
CDR3nt: TGTGCCAGCAGCCCAGGGGGCACTGAAGCTTTCTTT

j_gene: TRBJ2-2
d_gene: .
abundance: .
v_gene: TRBV5-1
CDR3aa: CASSLAAGLSTGELFF
CDR3nt: TGCGCCAGCAGCTTGGCGGCGGGGCTGAGCACCGGGGAGCTGTTTTTT

j_gene: TRBJ2-1
d_gene: TRBD2
abundance: .
v_gene: TRBV18
CDR3aa: CASSRTVPSGGENEQFF
CDR3nt: TGTGCCAGCTCCCGGACAGTCCCTAGCGGGGGGGAGAATGAGCAGTTCTTC

j_gene: TRBJ2-5
d_gene: TRBD2
abundance: .
v_gene: TRBV5-1
CDR3aa: CASSLGSGIGETQYF
CDR3nt: TGCGCCAGCAGCTTGGGTAGCGGGATCGGAGAGACCCAGTACTTC

j_gene: TRBJ1-4
d_gene: .
abundance: .
v_gene: TRBV28
CDR3aa: CASSHRPEKLFF
CDR3nt: TGTGCCAGCAGTCACAGGCCTGAAAAACTGTTTTTT

j_gene: TRBJ2-1
d_gene: .
abundance: .
v_gene: TRBV6-4
CDR3aa: CASSDSPGAVGGEQFF
CDR3nt: TGTGCCAGCAGTGACTCGCCGGGGGCTGTAGGGGGCGAGCAGTTCTTC

j_gene: TRBJ1-2
d_gene: TRBD1
abundance: .
v_gene: TRBV19
CDR3aa: CASSMRRTGNYGYTF
CDR3nt: TGTGCCAGTAGTATGAGGCGGACAGGAAACTATGGCTACACCTTC

j_gene: TRBJ2-4
d_gene: TRBD2
abundance: .
v_gene: TRBV13
CDR3aa: CASSPSGTSSILDIQYF
CDR3nt: TGTGCCAGCAGCCCCTCCGGGACTAGTTCAATTTTAGACATTCAGTACTTC

j_gene: TRBJ2-4
d_gene: TRBD2
abundance: .
v_gene: TRBV28
CDR3aa: CASSLPSSGRTKNIQYF
CDR3nt: TGTGCCAGCAGCCTGCCAAGTAGCGGGAGAACCAAAAACATTCAGTACTTC

j_gene: TRBJ2-1
d_gene: TRBD1
abundance: .
v_gene: TRBV6-5
CDR3aa: CASSYSRQGPNEQFF
CDR3nt: TGTGCCAGCAGTTACTCACGACAGGGCCCCAATGAGCAGTTCTTC

j_gene: TRBJ1-2
d_gene: .
abundance: .
v_gene: TRBV6-6
CDR3aa: CASRDFSNYGYTF
CDR3nt: TGTGCCAGCAGGGACTTCTCTAACTATGGCTACACCTTC

j_gene: TRBJ1-1
d_gene: .
abundance: .
v_gene: TRBV3-1/TRBV3-2
CDR3aa: CASSQDGTREGNTEAFF
CDR3nt: TGTGCCAGCAGCCAAGATGGGACACGCGAGGGGAACACTGAAGCTTTCTTT

j_gene: TRBJ1-6
d_gene: .
abundance: .
v_gene: TRBV7-8
CDR3aa: CASSSPIGVRYNSPLHF
CDR3nt: TGTGCCAGCAGCTCACCAATAGGGGTGCGCTATAATTCACCCCTCCACTTT

j_gene: TRBJ2-5
d_gene: .
abundance: .
v_gene: TRBV6-1
CDR3aa: CASSEVELGRHF
CDR3nt: TGTGCCAGCAGTGAAGTGGAGTTGGGGCGGCACTTC

j_gene: TRBJ2-1
d_gene: .
abundance: .
v_gene: TRBV18
CDR3aa: CASSPYTGETRNEQFF
CDR3nt: TGTGCCAGCTCACCTTATACGGGAGAGACGAGAAATGAGCAGTTCTTC

j_gene: TRBJ1-1
d_gene: TRBD1
abundance: .
v_gene: TRBV28
CDR3aa: CASSLVISGGTEAFF
CDR3nt: TGTGCCAGCAGTTTGGTAATATCAGGGGGCACTGAAGCTTTCTTT

j_gene: TRBJ2-1
d_gene: TRBD2
abundance: .
v_gene: TRBV7-9
CDR3aa: CASSPLAGPSDEQFF
CDR3nt: TGTGCCAGCAGCCCACTAGCGGGACCGAGTGATGAGCAGTTCTTC

j_gene: TRBJ1-2
d_gene: .
abundance: .
v_gene: TRBV25-1
CDR3aa: CASIPGNYGYTF
CDR3nt: TGTGCCAGCATTCCCGGGAACTATGGCTACACCTTC

j_gene: TRBJ1-6
d_gene: TRBD1
abundance: .
v_gene: TRBV7-9
CDR3aa: CASSLATGEGSPLHF
CDR3nt: TGTGCCAGCAGCTTAGCGACAGGGGAGGGTTCACCCCTCCACTTT

j_gene: TRBJ2-7
d_gene: TRBD1
abundance: .
v_gene: TRBV15
CDR3aa: CATSRADRAYEQYF
CDR3nt: TGTGCCACCAGCAGAGCGGACAGGGCCTACGAGCAGTACTTC

j_gene: TRBJ1-6
d_gene: .
abundance: .
v_gene: TRBV9
CDR3aa: CASSAGTMGSPLHF
CDR3nt: TGTGCCAGCAGCGCAGGGACAATGGGATCACCCCTCCACTTT

j_gene: TRBJ1-4
d_gene: TRBD1
abundance: .
v_gene: TRBV25-1
CDR3aa: CASSGIGTGNEKLFF
CDR3nt: TGTGCCAGCAGTGGTATCGGGACAGGAAATGAAAAACTGTTTTTT

j_gene: TRBJ2-7
d_gene: TRBD2
abundance: .
v_gene: TRBV6-5
CDR3aa: CASSQGLDPYEQYF
CDR3nt: TGTGCCAGCAGCCAGGGACTAGACCCCTACGAGCAGTACTTC

j_gene: TRBJ2-1
d_gene: .
abundance: once
v_gene: TRBV28
CDR3aa: CATAYQSYNEQFF
CDR3nt: TGTGCCACCGCATACCAGTCCTACAATGAGCAGTTCTTC

j_gene: TRBJ2-1
d_gene: .
abundance: .
v_gene: TRBV4-2
CDR3aa: CASSQRWERVNEQFF
CDR3nt: TGTGCCAGCAGCCAACGTTGGGAGAGGGTGAATGAGCAGTTCTTC

j_gene: TRBJ2-7
d_gene: TRBD2
abundance: medium-sized
v_gene: TRBV20-1
CDR3aa: CSASPSGGSYEQYF
CDR3nt: TGCAGTGCTAGTCCCTCGGGGGGCTCCTACGAGCAGTACTTC

j_gene: TRBJ2-7
d_gene: TRBD1
abundance: .
v_gene: TRBV7-9
CDR3aa: CASSSGTAPIYEQYF
CDR3nt: TGTGCCAGCAGCTCCGGGACAGCTCCTATCTACGAGCAGTACTTC

j_gene: TRBJ2-1
d_gene: TRBD2
abundance: .
v_gene: TRBV11-3
CDR3aa: CASSPGGRRGVNEQFF
CDR3nt: TGTGCCAGCAGCCCGGGGGGCCGGCGGGGGGTCAATGAGCAGTTCTTC

j_gene: TRBJ2-7
d_gene: TRBD1
abundance: .
v_gene: TRBV5-6
CDR3aa: CASSAWGQGSSEQYF
CDR3nt: TGTGCCAGCAGCGCCTGGGGACAGGGGAGTTCCGAGCAGTACTTC

j_gene: TRBJ2-7
d_gene: .
abundance: .
v_gene: TRBV6-2/TRBV6-3
CDR3aa: CASSLNFEQYF
CDR3nt: TGTGCCAGCAGTTTAAATTTCGAGCAGTACTTC

j_gene: TRBJ2-1
d_gene: TRBD2
abundance: .
v_gene: TRBV2
CDR3aa: CASSEERGYNEQFF
CDR3nt: TGTGCCAGCAGTGAGGAGCGGGGGTACAATGAGCAGTTCTTC

j_gene: TRBJ1-2
d_gene: TRBD1
abundance: .
v_gene: TRBV13
CDR3aa: CASRGQGDNYGYTF
CDR3nt: TGTGCCAGCAGGGGACAGGGCGATAACTATGGCTACACCTTC

j_gene: TRBJ2-1
d_gene: TRBD1
abundance: .
v_gene: TRBV2
CDR3aa: CASSGQGTYNEQFF
CDR3nt: TGTGCCAGCAGTGGACAGGGGACCTACAATGAGCAGTTCTTC

j_gene: TRBJ2-7
d_gene: TRBD1
abundance: .
v_gene: TRBV27
CDR3aa: CASSLTGQGADYEQYF
CDR3nt: TGTGCCAGCAGCCTTACGGGACAGGGGGCGGACTACGAGCAGTACTTC

j_gene: TRBJ2-2
d_gene: .
abundance: .
v_gene: TRBV5-4
CDR3aa: CASSLSRPPAGELFF
CDR3nt: TGTGCCAGCAGCTTGAGCAGGCCCCCCGCCGGGGAGCTGTTTTTT

j_gene: TRBJ2-2
d_gene: TRBD1
abundance: once
v_gene: TRBV11-3
CDR3aa: CASSKGQGGTGELFF
CDR3nt: TGTGCCAGCAGCAAGGGACAGGGGGGAACCGGGGAGCTGTTTTTT

j_gene: TRBJ2-5
d_gene: TRBD1
abundance: .
v_gene: TRBV27
CDR3aa: CASSPGTGKETQYF
CDR3nt: TGTGCCAGCAGTCCCGGGACAGGGAAAGAGACCCAGTACTTC

j_gene: TRBJ2-3
d_gene: .
abundance: .
v_gene: TRBV6-2/TRBV6-3
CDR3aa: CASSYLSWFDTQYF
CDR3nt: TGTGCCAGCAGTTACCTCAGTTGGTTCGATACGCAGTATTTT

j_gene: TRBJ1-2
d_gene: TRBD1
abundance: .
v_gene: TRBV24-1
CDR3aa: CATSGDSQTSTGYTF
CDR3nt: TGTGCCACCAGTGGGGACAGCCAGACGTCAACCGGCTACACCTTC

j_gene: TRBJ2-7
d_gene: TRBD1
abundance: .
v_gene: TRBV7-9
CDR3aa: CASSHKPGQGWVEQYF
CDR3nt: TGTGCCAGCAGCCACAAGCCGGGACAGGGGTGGGTCGAGCAGTACTTC

j_gene: TRBJ1-5
d_gene: .
abundance: few
v_gene: TRBV4-3
CDR3aa: CASSQSENQPQHF
CDR3nt: TGCGCCAGCAGCCAGTCGGAGAATCAGCCCCAGCATTTT

j_gene: TRBJ1-2
d_gene: .
abundance: .
v_gene: TRBV19
CDR3aa: CASSPRTANYGYTF
CDR3nt: TGTGCCAGTAGTCCCCGGACAGCTAACTATGGCTACACCTTC

j_gene: TRBJ2-7
d_gene: TRBD2
abundance: .
v_gene: TRBV30
CDR3aa: CAWSLAGVGEQYF
CDR3nt: TGTGCCTGGAGTCTAGCGGGAGTCGGAGAGCAGTACTTC

j_gene: TRBJ2-1
d_gene: .
abundance: .
v_gene: TRBV12-2
CDR3aa: CASRASGRSYNEQFF
CDR3nt: TGTGCAAGTCGCGCTAGCGGGAGGTCCTACAATGAGCAGTTCTTC

j_gene: TRBJ2-6
d_gene: TRBD1
abundance: .
v_gene: TRBV19
CDR3aa: CASTGQGRSGANVLTF
CDR3nt: TGTGCCAGTACCGGACAGGGCCGGTCTGGGGCCAACGTCCTGACTTTC